This T cell receptor (beta chain) was captured in a study of type 1 and type 2 diabetes patients. Genomic DNA was the PCR template. A primer set of 30 forward and 13 reverse primers amplified the CDR3. TCRdb itself ran the multiplex PCR reads through MiXCR, one entry per CDR3 protein. The sample lists more than 250,000 distinct CDR3 sequences, roughly 44% occurring once. Diabetic patients met standard criteria for type 1 or type 2 diabetes. This CDR3 region has 16 residues. Trimming took 1 base from V and 2 from J; bases not matched to a gene: 3. From germline, CDR1 is LNHDA and CDR2 SQIVND (reference sequence). A few counts support this clonotype.

The sequenced sample consisted of peripheral blood mononuclear cells (PBMCs). The rearrangement joins TRBV19 to TRBJ2-7; TRBD1 matches at 12 bases. The TCR comes from a man aged 18 to 30 with type 2 diabetes. CDR3 nucleotides: TGTGCCAGTAGTATAGTCGGGACAGGGGGCACCTACGAGCAGTACTTC. Translated, it gives CASSIVGTGGTYEQYF. Full variable domain (remainder filled in from reference TRBV19 and TRBJ2-7): DGGITQSPKYLFRKEGQNVTLSCEQNLNHDAMYWYRQDPGQGLRLIYYSQIVNDFQKGDIAEGYSVSREKKESFPLTVTSAQKNPTAFYLCASSIVGTGGTYEQYFGPGTRLTVT.